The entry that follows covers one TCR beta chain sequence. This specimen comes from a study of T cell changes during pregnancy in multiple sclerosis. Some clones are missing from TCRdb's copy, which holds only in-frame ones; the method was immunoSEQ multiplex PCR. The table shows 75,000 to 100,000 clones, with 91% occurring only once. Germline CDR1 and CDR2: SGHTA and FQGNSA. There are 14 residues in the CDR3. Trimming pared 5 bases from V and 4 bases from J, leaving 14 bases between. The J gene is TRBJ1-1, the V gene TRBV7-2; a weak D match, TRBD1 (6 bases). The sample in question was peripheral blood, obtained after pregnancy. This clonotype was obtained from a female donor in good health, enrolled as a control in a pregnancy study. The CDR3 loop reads CASSRGGAPTEAFF. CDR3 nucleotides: TGTGCCAGCAGCCGGGGGGGGGCACCCACTGAAGCTTTCTTT.